The 8 T cell receptor beta chains below were found in one sample sequenced in a study of blood T cell repertoires in COVID-19. The assay was immunoSEQ multiplex PCR, and TCRdb's table has in-frame clones only and misses some. The sample gives approximately 170,000 clones, around four fifths of which show up once; more than 7.5% is in the top ten. The sequenced material came from peripheral blood. Receptor source: a man aged 35-49 years who had recovered from COVID-19.

The chain couples TRBV2 to TRBJ2-7; D is undetermined. Per the germline V gene, CDR1 is SNHLY and CDR2 is FYNNEI. This CDR3 is built from 12 residues. V was trimmed by 7 bases and J by 4 bases, leaving 11 bases between them. The CDR3 loop reads CASTTQAYEQYF. The DNA of the CDR3 is TGTGCCAGCACCACCCAGGCTTACGAGCAGTACTTC.

The V gene is TRBV6-2 or TRBV6-3, the J gene TRBJ2-6; D ambiguous. The ends were cut back, 4 bases at V and 2 bases at J, with 21 bases in the middle. CDR3 length: 19 residues. Per germline, CDR1 MNHEY and CDR2 SVGEGT. Here the CDR3 DNA reads TGTGCCAGCAGTTTCCCTCCCAGGTGGCCCTTGGCTGGGGCCAACGTCCTGACTTTC. It encodes CASSFPPRWPLAGANVLTF.

This sequence joins TRBV4-3 and TRBJ2-1, with 9 bases aligning to TRBD1. The CDR3 consists of 14 residues. Germline trimming cut 3 bases from V and 7 bases from J; bases unmatched to any gene: 4. Germline V CDR1 and CDR2: LGHNA, YSLEER. The CDR3 loop is CASSQGGQGNEQFF. Written as DNA, the CDR3 is TGCGCCAGCAGCCAGGGGGGACAGGGAAATGAGCAGTTCTTC.

The chain uses TRBV6-4 and TRBJ1-5; D is unresolved. CDR3 length equals 15 residues. Germline V lookup: CDR1 MRHNA, CDR2 SNTAGT. The V gene lost 3 bases and the J gene lost 7 bases, with 16 bases spanning the gap. The CDR3 region is CASSEESGRAQPQHF. The CDR3 region has the DNA TGTGCCAGCAGTGAAGAGTCCGGGAGGGCCCAGCCCCAGCATTTT.

The chain recombines TRBV7-9 with TRBJ2-7, with 7 bases lining up with TRBD2. Trimming cost V 5 bases and J 1 base; bases outside gene matches: 20. Germline values: CDR1 SEHNR, CDR2 FQNEAQ (reference sequence). This CDR3 is built from 19 residues. The CDR3 region is CASSPVELTGEGLSYEQYF. The CDR3 DNA follows: TGTGCCAGCAGCCCGGTCGAACTGACGGGGGAGGGCCTATCCTACGAGCAGTACTTC. Looking up the rest from reference TRBV7-9 and TRBJ2-7 gives the full variable domain: DTGVSQNPRHKITKRGQNVTFRCDPISEHNRLYWYRQTLGQGPEFLTYFQNEAQLEKSRLLSDRFSAERPKGSFSTLEIQRTEQGDSAMYLCASSPVELTGEGLSYEQYFGPGTRLTVT.

The rearrangement joins TRBV19 to TRBJ2-1; 8 bases are shared with TRBD1. V trimming: 6 bases; J trimming: 12 bases; junction bases outside the gene matches: 13. The CDR3 totals 14 residues. Germline CDR1 and CDR2: LNHDA and SQIVND (reference sequence). CDR3 sequence: CASSTGQDFGGQFF. The CDR3 DNA sequence: TGTGCCAGTAGCACGGGACAGGACTTCGGAGGGCAGTTCTTC.

This sequence joins TRBV7-8 and TRBJ2-3; D is perhaps TRBD2 (6 bases). Trimming shortened V by 2 bases and J by 2 bases, and 11 bases separated the two germline ends. CDR1 and CDR2 (germline): SGHVS, FQNEAQ. The CDR3 is made up of 15 amino acids. The CDR3 region has the DNA TGTGCCAGCAGCTTAAATGGGGGGTCCACAGATACGCAGTATTTT. It translates to CASSLNGGSTDTQYF. Based on the CDR3 plus reference TRBV7-8 and TRBJ2-3, the full variable domain is GAGVSQSPRYKVAKRGQDVALRCDPISGHVSLFWYQQALGQGPEFLTYFQNEAQLDKSGLPSDRFFAERPEGSVSTLKIQRTQQEDSAVYLCASSLNGGSTDTQYFGPGTRLTVL.

The CDR3 DNA reads TGTGCCAGCAGTTTATCCCGGACTAGCAGAGAGCAGTACTTC. Protein product: CASSLSRTSREQYF. The V call is TRBV28, the J call TRBJ2-7, with 8 bases that match TRBD2. CDR1 and CDR2 (germline): MDHEN, SYDVKM. After removal of 1 base from V and 7 bases from J, the junction contained 6 bases not matched to a gene. This CDR3 is 14 amino acids long.